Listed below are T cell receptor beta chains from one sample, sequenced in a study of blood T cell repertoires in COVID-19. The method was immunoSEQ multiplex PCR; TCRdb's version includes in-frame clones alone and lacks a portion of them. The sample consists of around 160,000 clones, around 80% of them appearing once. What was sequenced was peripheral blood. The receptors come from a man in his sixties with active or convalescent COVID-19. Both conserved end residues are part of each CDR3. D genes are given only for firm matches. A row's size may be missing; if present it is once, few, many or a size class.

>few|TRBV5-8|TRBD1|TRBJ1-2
CAGGQGLNYGYTF
TGTGCCGGAGGACAGGGACTTAACTATGGCTACACCTTC
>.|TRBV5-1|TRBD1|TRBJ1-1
CASNPGGNTEAFF
TGCGCCAGCAACCCAGGGGGCAACACTGAAGCTTTCTTT
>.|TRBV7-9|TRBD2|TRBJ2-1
CASSLASGRMNEQFF
TGTGCCAGCAGCTTAGCTAGCGGGAGAATGAATGAGCAGTTCTTC
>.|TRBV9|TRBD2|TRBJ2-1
CASSVSSGGVDEQFF
TGTGCCAGCAGCGTATCGAGCGGGGGGGTCGATGAGCAGTTCTTC
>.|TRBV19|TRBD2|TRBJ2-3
CASSPPGLAGGITDTQYF
TGTGCCAGTAGTCCGCCGGGACTAGCGGGGGGCATAACAGATACGCAGTATTTT
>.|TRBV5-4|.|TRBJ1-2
CASSLDPVYGYTF
TGTGCCAGCAGCCTGGACCCGGTCTATGGCTACACCTTC
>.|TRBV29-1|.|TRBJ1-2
CSATGFDNYGYTF
TGCAGCGCCACAGGGTTTGATAACTATGGCTACACCTTC
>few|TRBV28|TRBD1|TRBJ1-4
CASSPPRGTGGYRLF
TGTGCCAGCAGCCCTCCTCGCGGGACAGGGGGATATCGGCTTTTT
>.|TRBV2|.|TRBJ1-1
CASSPRGLTEAFF
TGTGCCAGCAGTCCCAGGGGTCTAACTGAAGCTTTCTTT
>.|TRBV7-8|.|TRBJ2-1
CASSLTEGLEQFF
TGTGCCAGCAGCTTAACAGAGGGCCTTGAGCAGTTCTTC
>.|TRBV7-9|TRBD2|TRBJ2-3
CASSLTSGGAKGDTQYF
TGTGCCAGCAGTTTGACTAGCGGGGGGGCGAAAGGCGATACGCAGTATTTT
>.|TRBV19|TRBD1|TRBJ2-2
CASTVDRVAGELFF
TGTGCCAGTACCGTGGACAGGGTTGCCGGGGAGCTGTTTTTT
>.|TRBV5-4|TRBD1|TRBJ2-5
CASSFTGGEETQYF
TGTGCCAGCAGCTTCACAGGGGGCGAGGAGACCCAGTACTTC
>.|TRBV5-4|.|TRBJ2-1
CASSSQGEQFF
TGTGCCAGCAGCTCCCAGGGGGAGCAGTTCTTC
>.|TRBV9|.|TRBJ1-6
CASSVGAGVNSPLHF
TGTGCCAGCAGCGTAGGGGCAGGGGTTAATTCACCCCTCCACTTT
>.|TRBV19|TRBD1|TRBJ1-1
CASTRGGTGIRTEAFF
TGTGCCAGTACTCGAGGAGGGACAGGGATCCGGACTGAAGCTTTCTTT
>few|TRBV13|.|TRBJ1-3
CASSPAGRGNTIYF
TGTGCCAGCAGCCCGGCGGGGCGAGGAAACACCATATATTTT
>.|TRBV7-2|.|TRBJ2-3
CASSLDGLSGGGRDTQYF
TGTGCCAGCAGCTTAGATGGGCTAAGCGGAGGAGGGAGAGATACGCAGTATTTT
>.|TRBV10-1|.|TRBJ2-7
CASSETQGIGLYEQYF
TGCGCCAGCAGTGAGACCCAGGGAATCGGCCTCTACGAGCAGTACTTC
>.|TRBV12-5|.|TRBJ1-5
CASGPPIERSNQPQHF
TGTGCTAGTGGTCCACCCATTGAGAGAAGCAATCAGCCCCAGCATTTT
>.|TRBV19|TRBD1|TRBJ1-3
CASSPGGRGNTIYF
TGTGCCAGTAGTCCAGGGGGCCGTGGAAACACCATATATTTT
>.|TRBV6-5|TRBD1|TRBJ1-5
CASRGQGAINQPQHF
TGTGCCAGCAGGGGACAGGGCGCTATCAATCAGCCCCAGCATTTT
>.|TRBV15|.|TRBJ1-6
CATSSLSSPLHF
TGTGCCACCAGCAGCCTTAGTTCACCCCTCCACTTT
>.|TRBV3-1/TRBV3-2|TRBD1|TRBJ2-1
CASSVRDRGSEQFF
TGTGCCAGCAGCGTCCGGGACAGGGGGAGTGAGCAGTTCTTC
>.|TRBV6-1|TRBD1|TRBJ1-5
CASSDIDRGQVLQPQHF
TGTGCCAGCAGTGATATTGACAGGGGACAGGTTCTTCAGCCCCAGCATTTT
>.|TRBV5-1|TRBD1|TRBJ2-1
CASSLGAVGTGSYNEQFF
TGCGCCAGCAGCTTGGGGGCCGTAGGGACAGGTTCCTACAATGAGCAGTTCTTC
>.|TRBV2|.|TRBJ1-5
CASRRGGADQPQHF
TGTGCCAGCAGGAGGGGGGGGGCTGACCAGCCCCAGCATTTT
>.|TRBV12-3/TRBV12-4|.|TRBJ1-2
CASSAGGYGYTF
TGTGCCAGCAGCGCGGGCGGCTATGGCTACACCTTC
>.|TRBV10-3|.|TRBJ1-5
CATNREYGNQPQHF
TGTGCCACTAACAGGGAGTACGGCAATCAGCCCCAGCATTTT
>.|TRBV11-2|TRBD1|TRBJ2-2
CASSLRPLGQGTGELFF
TGTGCCAGCAGCTTAAGGCCTCTGGGACAGGGGACCGGGGAGCTGTTTTTT
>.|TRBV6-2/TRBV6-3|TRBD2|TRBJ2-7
CASSRGGYEQYF
TGTGCCAGCAGTCGGGGGGGCTACGAGCAGTACTTC
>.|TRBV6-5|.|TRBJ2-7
CASSLGDSFLYEQYF
TGTGCCAGCAGTCTCGGTGATAGCTTCCTCTACGAGCAGTACTTC
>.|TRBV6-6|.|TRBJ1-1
CASSLTVETEAFF
TGTGCCAGCAGTTTAACGGTCGAAACTGAAGCTTTCTTT
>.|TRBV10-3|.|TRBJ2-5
CAISQGIETQYF
TGTGCCATTTCTCAGGGTATAGAGACCCAGTACTTC
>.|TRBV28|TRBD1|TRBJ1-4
CASSLPRQGNEKLFF
TGTGCCAGCAGTTTACCCCGACAGGGTAATGAAAAACTGTTTTTT
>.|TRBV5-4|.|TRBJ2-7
CASKRSPGSYEQYF
TGTGCCAGCAAGCGGTCCCCCGGCTCCTACGAGCAGTACTTC
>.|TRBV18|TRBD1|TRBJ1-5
CASSPIADRDQPQHF
TGTGCCAGCTCACCAATTGCGGACAGGGATCAGCCCCAGCATTTT
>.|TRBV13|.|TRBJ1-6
CASRPSQGSHSPLHF
TGTGCCAGCAGGCCTTCCCAGGGGAGTCATTCACCCCTCCACTTT
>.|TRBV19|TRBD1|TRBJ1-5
CASSQGARGNQPQHF
TGTGCCAGTAGTCAGGGGGCCCGGGGCAATCAGCCCCAGCATTTT
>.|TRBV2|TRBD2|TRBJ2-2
CASSKGLAGGELFF
TGTGCCAGCAGCAAGGGACTAGCGGGAGGGGAGCTGTTTTTT
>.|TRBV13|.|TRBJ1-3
CASSLGWSSGNTIYF
TGTGCCAGCAGCCTAGGGTGGAGCTCTGGAAACACCATATATTTT
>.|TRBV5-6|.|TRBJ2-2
CASSLARPGTGELFF
TGTGCCAGCAGCCTAGCACGGCCGGGCACCGGGGAGCTGTTTTTT
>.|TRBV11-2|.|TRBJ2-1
CASSRDFPEQFF
TGTGCCAGCAGCCGTGACTTCCCGGAGCAGTTCTTC
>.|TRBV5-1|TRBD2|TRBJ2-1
CASSFSGGGYNEQFF
TGCGCCAGCAGCTTTAGCGGGGGGGGCTACAATGAGCAGTTCTTC
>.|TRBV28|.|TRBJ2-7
CASGSIAVSYEQYF
TGTGCCAGTGGCAGTATAGCGGTGAGCTACGAGCAGTACTTC
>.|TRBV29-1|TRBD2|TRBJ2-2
CSVGLAGRTGELFF
TGCAGCGTTGGACTAGCGGGGAGGACCGGGGAGCTGTTTTTT
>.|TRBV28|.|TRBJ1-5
CASSFAGGRNQPQHF
TGTGCCAGCAGTTTCGCGGGGGGACGAAATCAGCCCCAGCATTTT
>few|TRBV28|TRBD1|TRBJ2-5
CASGRTGTQYF
TGTGCCAGCGGCAGGACAGGGACCCAGTACTTC
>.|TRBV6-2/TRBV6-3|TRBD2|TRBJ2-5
CASSQPPGLVKETQYF
TGTGCCAGCAGTCAGCCCCCGGGACTAGTCAAAGAGACCCAGTACTTC
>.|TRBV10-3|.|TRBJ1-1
CAISREVSTEAFF
TGTGCCATCAGTCGAGAGGTTTCAACTGAAGCTTTCTTT
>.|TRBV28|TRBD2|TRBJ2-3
CASSEQREVADTQYF
TGTGCCAGCAGTGAGCAGCGGGAGGTTGCAGATACGCAGTATTTT
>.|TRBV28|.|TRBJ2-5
CASSSPTPTGTQTQYF
TGTGCCAGCAGTTCCCCGACACCCACAGGGACACAGACCCAGTACTTC
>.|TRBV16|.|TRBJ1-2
CASSQSADNYGYTF
TGTGCCAGCAGCCAATCGGCTGATAACTATGGCTACACCTTC
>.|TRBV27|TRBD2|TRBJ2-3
CASRGGTSGTDTQYF
TGTGCCAGCAGGGGTGGGACTAGCGGAACAGATACGCAGTATTTT
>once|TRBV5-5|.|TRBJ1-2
CASSPEVPLNYGYTF
TGTGCCAGCAGCCCCGAGGTCCCGCTTAACTATGGCTACACCTTC
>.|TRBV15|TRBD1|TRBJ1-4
CATSRDPGTVNEKLFF
TGTGCCACCAGCAGAGACCCCGGGACAGTAAATGAAAAACTGTTTTTT